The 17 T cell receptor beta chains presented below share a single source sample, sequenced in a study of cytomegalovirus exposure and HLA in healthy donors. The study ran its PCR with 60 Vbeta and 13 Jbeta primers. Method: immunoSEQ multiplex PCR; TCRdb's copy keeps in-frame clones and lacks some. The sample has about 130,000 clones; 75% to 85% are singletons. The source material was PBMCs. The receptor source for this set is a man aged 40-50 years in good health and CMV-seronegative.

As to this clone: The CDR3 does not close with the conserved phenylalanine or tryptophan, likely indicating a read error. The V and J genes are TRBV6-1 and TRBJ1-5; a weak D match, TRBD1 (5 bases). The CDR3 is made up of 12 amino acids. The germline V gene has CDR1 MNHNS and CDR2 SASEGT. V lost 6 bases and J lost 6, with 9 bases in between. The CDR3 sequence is CASREGRQPQHV. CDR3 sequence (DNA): TGTGCCAGCAGGGAGGGACGTCAGCCCCAGCATGTT.

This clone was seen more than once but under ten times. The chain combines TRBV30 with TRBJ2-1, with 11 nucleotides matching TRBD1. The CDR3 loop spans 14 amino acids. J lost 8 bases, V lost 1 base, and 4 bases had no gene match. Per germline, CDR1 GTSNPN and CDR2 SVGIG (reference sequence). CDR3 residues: CAWSGDRGSHEQFF. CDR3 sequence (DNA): TGTGCCTGGAGTGGGGACAGGGGGAGCCATGAGCAGTTCTTC.

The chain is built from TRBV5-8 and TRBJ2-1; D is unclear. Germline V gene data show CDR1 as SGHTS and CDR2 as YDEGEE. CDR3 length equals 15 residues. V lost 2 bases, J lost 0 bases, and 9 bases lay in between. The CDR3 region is CASSLSPSSYNEQFF. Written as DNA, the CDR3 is TGTGCCAGCAGCTTATCCCCGAGCTCCTACAATGAGCAGTTCTTC.

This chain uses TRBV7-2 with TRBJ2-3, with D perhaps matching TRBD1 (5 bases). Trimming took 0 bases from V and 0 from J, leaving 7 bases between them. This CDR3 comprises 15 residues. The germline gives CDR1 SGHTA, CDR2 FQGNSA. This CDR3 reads CASSLAGVSTDTQYF. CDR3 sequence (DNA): TGTGCCAGCAGCTTAGCAGGGGTTAGCACAGATACGCAGTATTTT. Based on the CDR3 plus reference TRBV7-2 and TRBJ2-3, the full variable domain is GAGVSQSPSNKVTEKGKDVELRCDPISGHTALYWYRQSLGQGLEFLIYFQGNSAPDKSGLPSDRFSAERTGGSVSTLTIQRTQQEDSAVYLCASSLAGVSTDTQYFGPGTRLTVL.

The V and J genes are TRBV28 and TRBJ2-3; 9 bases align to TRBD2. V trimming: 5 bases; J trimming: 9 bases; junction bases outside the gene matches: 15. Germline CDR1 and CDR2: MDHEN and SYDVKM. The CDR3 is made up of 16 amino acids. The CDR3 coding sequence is TGTGCCAGCAGTCCAGCCAAAGCGGGAGGCGAGGTCACGCAGTATTTT. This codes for CASSPAKAGGEVTQYF.

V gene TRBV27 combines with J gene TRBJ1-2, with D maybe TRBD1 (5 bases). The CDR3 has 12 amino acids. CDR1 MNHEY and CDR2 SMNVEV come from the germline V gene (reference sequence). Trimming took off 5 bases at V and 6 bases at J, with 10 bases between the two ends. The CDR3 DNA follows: TGTGCCAGCAGTCAAACAGGAAATGGCTACACCTTC. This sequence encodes CASSQTGNGYTF.

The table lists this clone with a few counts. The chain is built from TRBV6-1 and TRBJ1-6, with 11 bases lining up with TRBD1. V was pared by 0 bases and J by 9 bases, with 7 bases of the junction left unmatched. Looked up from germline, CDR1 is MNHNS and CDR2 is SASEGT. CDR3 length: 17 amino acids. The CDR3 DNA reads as TGTGCCAGCAGTGAAGCGGGACAGGGGGAAATTGGTTCACCCCTCCACTTT. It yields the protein CASSEAGQGEIGSPLHF.

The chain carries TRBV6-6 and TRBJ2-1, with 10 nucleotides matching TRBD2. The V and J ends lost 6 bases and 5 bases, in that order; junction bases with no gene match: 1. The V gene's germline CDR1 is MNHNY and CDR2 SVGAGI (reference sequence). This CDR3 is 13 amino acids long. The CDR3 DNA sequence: TGTGCCAGCAGACTAGCGGGAAACAATGAGCAGTTCTTC. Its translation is CASRLAGNNEQFF.

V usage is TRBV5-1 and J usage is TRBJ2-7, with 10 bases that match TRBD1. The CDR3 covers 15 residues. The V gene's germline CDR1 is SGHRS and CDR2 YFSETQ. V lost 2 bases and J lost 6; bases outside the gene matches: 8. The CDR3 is CASSFSGTGAGEQYF. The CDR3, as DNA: TGCGCCAGCAGCTTTTCCGGGACAGGGGCTGGCGAGCAGTACTTC.

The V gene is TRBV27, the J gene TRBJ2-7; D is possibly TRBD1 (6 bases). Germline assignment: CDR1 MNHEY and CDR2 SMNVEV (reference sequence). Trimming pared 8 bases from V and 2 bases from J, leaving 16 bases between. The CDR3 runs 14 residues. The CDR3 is CASGSGDTTYEQYF. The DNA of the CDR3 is TGTGCCAGCGGGTCTGGGGACACCACCTACGAGCAGTACTTC.

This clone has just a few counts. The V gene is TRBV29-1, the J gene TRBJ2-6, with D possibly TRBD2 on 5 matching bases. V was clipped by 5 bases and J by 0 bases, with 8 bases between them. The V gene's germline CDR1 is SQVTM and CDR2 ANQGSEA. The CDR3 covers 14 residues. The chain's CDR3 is CSVSGNSGANVLTF. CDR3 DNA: TGCAGCGTTTCCGGGAACTCTGGGGCCAACGTCCTGACTTTC.

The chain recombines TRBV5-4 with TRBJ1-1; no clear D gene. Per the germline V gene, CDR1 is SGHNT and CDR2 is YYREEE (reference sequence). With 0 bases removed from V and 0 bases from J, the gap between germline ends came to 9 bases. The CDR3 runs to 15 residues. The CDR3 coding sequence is TGTGCCAGCAGCTTGGGCGGGGTCCTGAACACTGAAGCTTTCTTT. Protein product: CASSLGGVLNTEAFF.

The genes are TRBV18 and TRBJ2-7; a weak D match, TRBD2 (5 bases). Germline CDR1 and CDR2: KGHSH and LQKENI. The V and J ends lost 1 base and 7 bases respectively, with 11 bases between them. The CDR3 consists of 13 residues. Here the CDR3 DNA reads TGTGCCAGCTCACCACTTACGTCGGGGGAGCAGTACTTC. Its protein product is CASSPLTSGEQYF. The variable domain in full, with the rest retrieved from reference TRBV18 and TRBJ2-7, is NAGVMQNPRHLVRRRGQEARLRCSPMKGHSHVYWYRQLPEEGLKFMVYLQKENIIDESGMPKERFSAEFPKEGPSILRIQQVVRGDSAAYFCASSPLTSGEQYFGPGTRLTVT.

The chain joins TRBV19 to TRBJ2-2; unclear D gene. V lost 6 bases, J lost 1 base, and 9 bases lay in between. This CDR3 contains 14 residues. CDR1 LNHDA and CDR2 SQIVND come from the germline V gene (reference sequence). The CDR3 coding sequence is TGTGCCAGTAGGCCTAGAGGGAACACCGGGGAGCTGTTTTTT. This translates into CASRPRGNTGELFF. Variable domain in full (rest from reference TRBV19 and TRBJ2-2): DGGITQSPKYLFRKEGQNVTLSCEQNLNHDAMYWYRQDPGQGLRLIYYSQIVNDFQKGDIAEGYSVSREKKESFPLTVTSAQKNPTAFYLCASRPRGNTGELFFGEGSRLTVL.

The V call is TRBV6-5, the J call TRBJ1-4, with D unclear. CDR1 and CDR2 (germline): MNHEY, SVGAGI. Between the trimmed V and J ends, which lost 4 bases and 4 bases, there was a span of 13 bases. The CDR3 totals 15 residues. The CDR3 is CASSSSGDFNEKLFF. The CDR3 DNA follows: TGTGCCAGCAGTTCCTCAGGAGATTTTAATGAAAAACTGTTTTTT.

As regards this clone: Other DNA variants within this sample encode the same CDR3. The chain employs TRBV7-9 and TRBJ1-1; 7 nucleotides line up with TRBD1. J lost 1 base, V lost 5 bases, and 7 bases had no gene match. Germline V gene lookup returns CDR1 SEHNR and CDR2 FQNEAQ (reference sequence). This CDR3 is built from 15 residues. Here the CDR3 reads CASSARQGRNTEAFF. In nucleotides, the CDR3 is TGTGCCAGCAGCGCACGACAGGGCCGGAACACTGAAGCTTTCTTT.

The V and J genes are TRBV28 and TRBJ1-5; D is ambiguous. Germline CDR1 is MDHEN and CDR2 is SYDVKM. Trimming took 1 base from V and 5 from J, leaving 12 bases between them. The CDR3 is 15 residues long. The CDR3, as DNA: TGTGCCAGCAGTTTATCGACATTGAGAGATCAGCCCCAGCATTTT. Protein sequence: CASSLSTLRDQPQHF.